What follows describes a single T cell receptor beta chain. The source of the sample is a study of T cell changes during pregnancy in multiple sclerosis. Assay used: immunoSEQ multiplex PCR; TCRdb lists only in-frame clones, some missing. The sample yields 60,000 to 75,000 clones, around 90% seen once. The sequence was collected from a female donor with multiple sclerosis, enrolled in a pregnancy study. The sample here was peripheral blood, taken before pregnancy.

The chain's CDR3 is CSTRQGEASYEAFF. The CDR3 DNA reads TGCAGCACCCGACAGGGAGAGGCCTCGTATGAAGCTTTCTTT. The chain links TRBV29-1 to TRBJ1-1, with 7 bases lining up with TRBD1. CDR3 size: 14 residues. The germline V gene encodes CDR1 SQVTM and CDR2 ANQGSEA. V trimming: 8 bases; J trimming: 7 bases; junction bases outside the gene matches: 16.